Below are 25 T cell receptor beta chains sequenced from a single sample in a study of shared clonotypes between healthy human individuals. Sequencing used immunoSEQ multiplex PCR; TCRdb keeps in-frame clones, though not all of them. The table has roughly 1,000,000 clones, approximately 78% seen once; the top ten hold roughly 0.57%. The material sequenced was memory CD4+ T cells from PBMCs. Subset denoted: CD45RA-negative fraction. The receptor set was obtained from a man in his late teens or twenties in good health. Some clones in this sample may be carry-over from other donors' samples.

The chain links TRBV6-5 to TRBJ1-1; no clear D. The germline V gene has CDR1 MNHEY and CDR2 SVGAGI. The CDR3 loop spans 14 amino acids. The V end lost 7 bases, the J end lost 4 bases, and 16 bases lay between the germline ends. The CDR3 sequence: CASNRIGGSTEAFF. The CDR3 DNA sequence: TGTGCCAGCAATCGAATAGGTGGGAGCACTGAAGCTTTCTTT.

This clone was found many times. The chain links TRBV5-6 to TRBJ2-7; the match to TRBD2 covers 7 bases. CDR1 and CDR2 (germline): SGHDT, YYEEEE. The CDR3 length is 14 residues. V dropped 4 bases and J dropped 0; count of bases not matched to a gene: 4. CDR3 bases: TGTGCCAGCAGCGGTAGGGACTACTCCTACGAGCAGTACTTC. Protein product: CASSGRDYSYEQYF.

The CDR3 loop is CASSSPGPQNTGELFF. The CDR3 DNA is TGTGCCAGCAGCTCACCGGGACCCCAGAACACCGGGGAGCTGTTTTTT. The chain employs TRBV11-2 and TRBJ2-2, with D perhaps given as TRBD1 or TRBD2 (5 bases each). This CDR3 region has 16 residues. CDR1 and CDR2 from the germline V gene are SGHAT and FQNNGV. V lost 4 bases and J 1 base, leaving 13 bases between the germline ends.

This clone was detected many times. One end of the junction does not line up with germline, which may come from a read error. The chain's CDR3 is CASILDRVTYGYTF. The DNA for the CDR3 is TGTGCCAGCATTTTAGACAGGGTAACCTATGGCTACACCTTC. The chain joins TRBV28 to TRBJ1-2; 7 bases match TRBD1. CDR3 length equals 14 residues. CDR1 and CDR2 from the germline V gene are MDHEN and SYDVKM.

The rearrangement joins TRBV6-6 to TRBJ1-4; D call uncertain. The V gene lost 6 bases and the J gene lost 7 bases, with 18 bases spanning the gap. The germline gives CDR1 MNHNY, CDR2 SVGAGI (reference sequence). The CDR3 covers 15 residues. CDR3 coding DNA: TGTGCCAGCAGAACATACCGGGAGCGAGGTGAAAAACTGTTTTTT. This encodes CASRTYRERGEKLFF.

The chain carries TRBV28 and TRBJ1-2; 10 positions agree with TRBD1. V dropped 2 bases and J dropped 1; count of bases not matched to a gene: 4. The CDR3 loop spans 16 amino acids. Germline values: CDR1 MDHEN, CDR2 SYDVKM. This CDR3 is CASSLDGTGVNYGYTF. In DNA, the CDR3 is TGTGCCAGCAGTTTAGATGGGACAGGGGTTAACTATGGCTACACCTTC.

This rearrangement joins TRBV6-6 to TRBJ2-1, with 10 nucleotides matching TRBD1. J gave up 16 bases and V 6 bases, and 3 bases lay outside the gene matches. The germline V gene encodes CDR1 MNHNY and CDR2 SVGAGI (reference sequence). This CDR3 spans 10 amino acids. The CDR3 sequence: CASRDRGLFF. The CDR3 region has the DNA TGTGCCAGCAGAGACAGGGGGCTTTTCTTC.

The DNA for the CDR3 is TGTGCCAGCGTCCCCCCGGACAGGGCGGAGTATAGCAATCAGCCCCAGCATTTT. This sequence encodes CASVPPDRAEYSNQPQHF. The chain combines TRBV13 with TRBJ1-5; 8 bases agree with TRBD1. Germline CDR1 reads PRHDT; CDR2 reads FYEKMQ (reference sequence). The junction had 15 bases not matched to a gene; V was cut back by 8 bases and J by 0 bases. This CDR3 is 18 amino acids long.

This clone was seen ten or more times. The chain joins TRBV9 to TRBJ2-2; 12 bases match TRBD2. Germline CDR1 is SGDLS and CDR2 is YYNGEE. V shed 0 bases and J 5 bases; nucleotides not matched to a gene: 5. This CDR3 is 17 amino acids long. DNA for the CDR3: TGTGCCAGCAGCGTAGAGGGACTAGCGGGCGCGACCGGGGAGCTGTTTTTT. It encodes CASSVEGLAGATGELFF.

This clone was recorded only once. The J gene is TRBJ2-3, the V gene TRBV5-1, with no clear D. V dropped 0 bases and J dropped 4 bases, with 6 bases sitting between them. Germline V gene data show CDR1 as SGHRS and CDR2 as YFSETQ. The CDR3 is 13 residues long. The CDR3 DNA sequence: TGCGCCAGCAGCTTGGAATACTCAGATACGCAGTATTTT. It specifies CASSLEYSDTQYF.

The gene calls are TRBV7-3 and TRBJ1-5; D is unresolved. The V and J ends lost 2 bases and 5 bases respectively, with 13 bases between them. CDR1 is SGHTA, CDR2 FQGTGA, per germline. CDR3 length equals 15 residues. CDR3 amino acids: CASSLYSRSDQPQHF. DNA for the CDR3: TGTGCCAGCAGCTTATATTCGAGGTCCGATCAGCCCCAGCATTTT.

This clone was seen only a few times. The V and J genes are TRBV5-1 and TRBJ1-5; D is uncertain. The germline V gene has CDR1 SGHRS and CDR2 YFSETQ. Trimming left V 5 bases short and J 4 bases short, with 10 bases between. CDR3 length equals 13 residues. The CDR3 protein is CASRDSYNQPQHF. DNA of the CDR3: TGCGCCAGCAGGGACTCGTATAATCAGCCCCAGCATTTT.

This rearrangement joins TRBV2 to TRBJ2-5, with 9 positions matching TRBD2. The CDR3 loop spans 12 amino acids. Germline V gene data show CDR1 as SNHLY and CDR2 as FYNNEI. V dropped 6 bases and J dropped 5; count of bases not matched to a gene: 1. Here the CDR3 DNA reads TGTGCCAGCAGCAGCGGGGGGGAGACCCAGTACTTC. This translates into CASSSGGETQYF. Based on the CDR3 plus reference TRBV2 and TRBJ2-5, the full variable domain is EPEVTQTPSHQVTQMGQEVILRCVPISNHLYFYWYRQILGQKVEFLVSFYNNEISEKSEIFDDQFSVERPDGSNFTLKIRSTKLEDSAMYFCASSSGGETQYFGPGTRLLVL.

The chain employs TRBV9 and TRBJ2-7, with D unclear. With 4 bases removed from V and 9 bases from J, the gap between germline ends came to 20 bases. Germline lookup yields CDR1 SGDLS and CDR2 YYNGEE. CDR3 length equals 14 residues. DNA of the CDR3: TGTGCCAGCAGCACCGGGTCTTTCCCCGACGGGCAGTACTTC. Amino acid sequence: CASSTGSFPDGQYF. Full variable domain (remainder filled in from reference TRBV9 and TRBJ2-7): DSGVTQTPKHLITATGQRVTLRCSPRSGDLSVYWYQQSLDQGLQFLIQYYNGEERAKGNILERFSAQQFPDLHSELNLSSLELGDSALYFCASSTGSFPDGQYFGPGTRLTVT.

The chain is built from TRBV6-1 and TRBJ1-4, with D perhaps TRBD1 (5 bases). The length of the CDR3 is 15 residues. Trimming removed 4 bases from V and 10 bases from J, with 19 bases in between. Germline CDR1 is MNHNS and CDR2 is SASEGT. The CDR3 reads CASSANRDGGGKLFF. In nucleotides, the CDR3 is TGTGCCAGCAGTGCAAACCGGGACGGGGGGGGAAAACTGTTTTTT.

On this clone itself: A far bigger clonotype differs at one base, so this is likely a read error. The chain combines TRBV18 with TRBJ1-1; D perhaps matches TRBD1 (6 bases). Germline-derived CDR1 and CDR2 are KGHSH and LQKENI. The CDR3 is 16 residues long. Trimming pared 3 bases from V and 2 bases from J, leaving 16 bases between. DNA for the CDR3: TGTGCCAGCTCACCGGGAGGGACAACCTCTAACACTGAAGCTTTCTTT. Encoded protein: CASSPGGTTSNTEAFF.

This clone was picked up many times. The chain combines TRBV4-1 with TRBJ2-4; D call uncertain. From germline, CDR1 is MGHRA and CDR2 YSYEKL. V was clipped by 1 base and J by 0 bases, with 4 bases between them. This CDR3 spans 14 amino acids. The CDR3 DNA is TGCGCCAGCAGCCAAGCGGGAGCCAAAAACATTCAGTACTTC. Amino acids: CASSQAGAKNIQYF.

This chain connects TRBV28 to TRBJ2-2; TRBD1 might be the D (6 bases). Germline-derived CDR1 and CDR2 are MDHEN and SYDVKM. This CDR3 has 15 residues. Trimming took off 0 bases at V and 4 bases at J, with 9 bases between the two ends. In DNA, the CDR3 is TGTGCCAGCAGTTTATGGGGGGCGGGCACCGGGGAGCTGTTTTTT. This translates into CASSLWGAGTGELFF. The full variable domain, completed using reference TRBV28 and TRBJ2-2, is DVKVTQSSRYLVKRTGEKVFLECVQDMDHENMFWYRQDPGLGLRLIYFSYDVKMKEKGDIPEGYSVSREKKERFSLILESASTNQTSMYLCASSLWGAGTGELFFGEGSRLTVL.

This clone was seen a few times. The chain uses TRBV6-1 and TRBJ1-2; D unresolved. Germline V gives CDR1 MNHNS, CDR2 SASEGT. V lost 7 bases to trimming and J lost 3 bases, with 12 bases between them. This CDR3 is 13 amino acids long. CDR3 DNA sequence: TGTGCCAGCAAAGCGGGGAGTTACTATGGCTACACCTTC. It specifies CASKAGSYYGYTF.

This chain links TRBV4-1 with TRBJ2-3; TRBD2 aligns across 10 bases. Losses at the gene ends were 0 bases for V and 6 bases for J; bases not matched to a gene: 3. Looked up from germline, CDR1 is MGHRA and CDR2 is YSYEKL. The CDR3 covers 15 residues. The CDR3 nucleotides are TGCGCCAGCAGCCAAGAGAGAGCGGGAGGGGATACGCAGTATTTT. This sequence encodes CASSQERAGGDTQYF.

The CDR3 DNA is TGTGCCAGCAGCGTAACCGCGCGGGACTCACCCCTCCACTTT. Translating gives CASSVTARDSPLHF. This chain uses TRBV25-1 with TRBJ1-6; TRBD1 is a possible D gene (5 bases). This CDR3 contains 14 residues. Germline values: CDR1 MGHDK, CDR2 SYGVNS. V was cut by 6 bases and J by 10 bases, with 16 bases left in between.

V and J are TRBV19 and TRBJ1-2; TRBD1 aligns across 9 bases. V was clipped by 7 bases and J by 4 bases; unmatched bases: 16. The CDR3 is 17 residues long. Germline V lookup: CDR1 LNHDA, CDR2 SQIVND (reference sequence). The DNA for the CDR3 is TGTGCCAGTACCCGAACGGGACAGGGTTTCAATTCCTATGGCTACACCTTC. Translated: CASTRTGQGFNSYGYTF. Based on the CDR3 plus reference TRBV19 and TRBJ1-2, the full variable domain is DGGITQSPKYLFRKEGQNVTLSCEQNLNHDAMYWYRQDPGQGLRLIYYSQIVNDFQKGDIAEGYSVSREKKESFPLTVTSAQKNPTAFYLCASTRTGQGFNSYGYTFGSGTRLTVV.

The table lists this clone with a count of one. The rearrangement joins TRBV6-5 to TRBJ1-1; no clear D gene. Germline CDR1 reads MNHEY; CDR2 reads SVGAGI. The V end lost 4 bases, the J end lost 7 bases, and 13 bases lay between the germline ends. This CDR3 spans 13 amino acids. In DNA, the CDR3 is TGTGCCAGCAGTTCCTCTTTCCACCTTGAAGCTTTCTTT. It is translated as CASSSSFHLEAFF.

The chain recombines TRBV29-1 with TRBJ2-7; 9 positions match TRBD1. V lost 5 bases and J lost 1; bases outside the gene matches: 3. Germline-derived CDR1 and CDR2 are SQVTM and ANQGSEA. The CDR3 loop spans 13 amino acids. This chain's CDR3 is CSVWDRVSYEQYF. DNA for the CDR3: TGCAGCGTTTGGGACAGGGTGTCCTACGAGCAGTACTTC.

The CDR3 spells CSVLNQETQYF. Written as DNA, the CDR3 is TGCAGCGTACTCAATCAAGAGACCCAGTACTTC. This rearrangement joins TRBV29-1 to TRBJ2-5; D is unclear. This CDR3 spans 11 amino acids. Trimming took 6 bases from V and 2 from J, leaving 7 bases between them. CDR1 and CDR2 from the germline V gene are SQVTM and ANQGSEA.